The 31 T cell receptor beta chains listed next were all sequenced from one sample in a study of radiotherapy plus CTLA-4 blockade in lung cancer. Libraries were prepared by immunoSEQ multiplex PCR; TCRdb keeps only in-frame clonotypes and omits some of them. The table has some 49,000 clones, roughly 85% seen once; the top ten hold roughly 25%. Sequenced here: peripheral blood, sampled from a patient treated with radiotherapy plus ipilimumab. These receptor sequences come from a human donor with non-small cell lung cancer whose response to radiotherapy plus ipilimumab could not be evaluated.

This chain links TRBV6-5 with TRBJ1-2, with 7 bases aligning to TRBD1. J gave up 4 bases and V 6 bases, and 5 bases lay outside the gene matches. This CDR3 is built from 13 residues. Germline V gene lookup returns CDR1 MNHEY and CDR2 SVGAGI. The CDR3 bases are TGTGCCAGCAGGGGGGACAGCAGCTATGGCTACACCTTC. The encoded protein is CASRGDSSYGYTF.

The chain links TRBV4-3 to TRBJ2-5; D is unresolved. The CDR3 is made up of 14 amino acids. The germline CDR1 and CDR2 sequences are LGHNA and YSLEER. The germline V and J ends were trimmed by 0 bases and 3 bases, with 8 bases remaining between them. CDR3 amino acids: CASSQDVRKETQYF. CDR3 nucleotides: TGCGCCAGCAGCCAAGATGTCCGTAAAGAGACCCAGTACTTC.

V is TRBV19 and J is TRBJ1-1; D is perhaps TRBD1 (5 bases). Trimming pared 7 bases from V and 0 bases from J, leaving 12 bases between. The CDR3 is made up of 14 amino acids. Germline V gene data show CDR1 as LNHDA and CDR2 as SQIVND (reference sequence). The CDR3, as DNA: TGTGCCAGTATGCTGACAGTCGTGAACACTGAAGCTTTCTTT. The encoded protein is CASMLTVVNTEAFF.

This clone was picked up one time. This chain uses TRBV4-1 with TRBJ1-1; D remains ambiguous. Germline-derived CDR1 and CDR2 are MGHRA and YSYEKL. The V gene lost 5 bases and the J gene lost 1 base, with 17 bases spanning the gap. This CDR3 has 16 residues. The CDR3 DNA reads TGCGCCAGCAGCTTCGAAAAAAACTACGGGAACACTGAAGCTTTCTTT. Amino acid sequence: CASSFEKNYGNTEAFF.

This rearrangement joins TRBV18 to TRBJ2-7; perhaps TRBD1 as D (6 bases). Deletions cut 6 bases from V and 1 base from J, with 13 bases between. Germline V gives CDR1 KGHSH, CDR2 LQKENI. The CDR3 length is 14 residues. The CDR3 reads CASSPDSLSYEQYF. Here the CDR3 DNA reads TGTGCCAGCTCGCCGGACAGTTTATCCTACGAGCAGTACTTC.

V and J are TRBV14 and TRBJ2-7, with 7 bases fitting TRBD1. The CDR3 covers 14 residues. J was trimmed by 2 bases and V by 3 bases; bases with no gene match: 4. Germline V CDR1 and CDR2: SGHDN, FVKESK. The CDR3 bases are TGTGCCAGCAGCCATCGGACAGGTACCTACGAGCAGTACTTC. This gives the protein CASSHRTGTYEQYF.

This chain joins TRBV4-1 and TRBJ1-1, with D uncertain. This CDR3 spans 14 amino acids. V shed 0 bases and J shed 4 bases, with 9 bases lying between them. Germline assignment: CDR1 MGHRA and CDR2 YSYEKL. CDR3 region: CASSQDRRPTEAFF. The CDR3 DNA is TGCGCCAGCAGCCAAGATCGCAGGCCCACTGAAGCTTTCTTT.

The V call is TRBV9, the J call TRBJ1-6, with D unresolved. Looked up from germline, CDR1 is SGDLS and CDR2 is YYNGEE. V was cut by 7 bases and J by 10 bases, with 18 bases left in between. CDR3 length equals 14 residues. CDR3 DNA: TGTGCCAGCGGAGGTGGGTCCCTGGGATCACCCCTCCACTTT. It translates to CASGGGSLGSPLHF.

The J gene is TRBJ1-5, the V gene TRBV7-9, with a weak D call TRBD1 (6 bases). CDR1 is SEHNR and CDR2 is FQNEAQ in the germline V gene (reference sequence). Trimming pared 4 bases from V and 6 bases from J, leaving 10 bases between. The CDR3 has 13 amino acids. CDR3 nucleotide sequence: TGTGCCAGCAGCTATGGGGGCGGTCAGCCCCAGCATTTT. Encoded protein: CASSYGGGQPQHF.

The chain couples TRBV7-3 to TRBJ2-1; 7 bases match TRBD2. Germline values: CDR1 SGHTA, CDR2 FQGTGA. The CDR3 is 17 amino acids. After removal of 7 bases from V and 2 bases from J, the junction contained 14 bases not matched to a gene. The CDR3, as DNA: TGTGCCAGCACCTCCCAGACTAGCCGAACTACCTACAATGAGCAGTTCTTC. It codes for CASTSQTSRTTYNEQFF.

V usage is TRBV2 and J usage is TRBJ2-1; 7 nucleotides match TRBD1. Germline V lookup: CDR1 SNHLY, CDR2 FYNNEI. The CDR3 extends over 15 amino acids. V lost 6 bases and J lost 1; bases outside the gene matches: 6. The CDR3 region is CASSRQGPSYNEQFF. The CDR3 DNA is TGTGCCAGCAGCCGACAGGGACCTTCCTACAATGAGCAGTTCTTC.

The V call is TRBV28, the J call TRBJ1-2; unclear D gene. The CDR3 has 16 amino acids. V was shortened by 1 base and J by 0 bases, with 12 bases between the two germline ends. CDR1 MDHEN and CDR2 SYDVKM come from the germline V gene. CDR3 sequence reads: CASSLSLARTNYGYTF. The DNA of the CDR3 is TGTGCCAGCAGTTTATCCCTCGCCAGGACTAACTATGGCTACACCTTC.

A single count supports this clone. The chain employs TRBV19 and TRBJ1-1; a weak D match, TRBD1 (6 bases). The CDR3 has 15 amino acids. CDR1 is LNHDA, CDR2 SQIVND, per germline (reference sequence). V gave up 4 bases and J gave up 5 bases, with 17 bases separating them. In DNA, the CDR3 is TGTGCCAGTAGTACGGGGACATCTTTAGGGACTGAAGCTTTCTTT. This codes for CASSTGTSLGTEAFF.

This clone was recorded once. This chain links TRBV29-1 with TRBJ2-3; 16 bases fit TRBD2. J was trimmed by 0 bases and V by 6 bases; bases with no gene match: 0. The CDR3 extends over 15 amino acids. Per germline, CDR1 SQVTM and CDR2 ANQGSEA. In DNA form, the CDR3 reads TGCAGCGTGGGACTAGCGGGAGGGAGCACAGATACGCAGTATTTT. Residues: CSVGLAGGSTDTQYF.

The chain carries TRBV6-1 and TRBJ2-3, with 12 bases fitting TRBD2. V lost 4 bases to trimming and J lost 0 bases; unmatched junction nucleotides: 11. In germline, CDR1 is MNHNS, CDR2 SASEGT. The CDR3 consists of 19 residues. CDR3 in amino acids: CASSALRTSGTTSTDTQYF. In DNA, the CDR3 is TGTGCCAGCAGTGCTCTTAGGACTAGCGGGACTACTAGCACAGATACGCAGTATTTT.

This clone was counted a few times. This rearrangement joins TRBV6-5 to TRBJ1-2; D call uncertain. The V and J ends lost 2 bases and 4 bases respectively, with 5 bases between them. Germline V gene lookup returns CDR1 MNHEY and CDR2 SVGAGI. The CDR3 is made up of 12 amino acids. This CDR3 reads CASSYVSYGYTF. Written as DNA, the CDR3 is TGTGCCAGCAGTTACGTGAGCTATGGCTACACCTTC.

The gene calls are TRBV29-1 and TRBJ1-1; tentatively, D is TRBD1 (5 bases). Germline V gene data show CDR1 as SQVTM and CDR2 as ANQGSEA. Trimming stripped 4 bases from V and 3 bases from J, with 18 bases between. This CDR3 has 15 amino acids. The CDR3 DNA sequence: TGCAGCGTTGTACGCTTTGGGGGAGGGGACACTGAAGCTTTCTTT. The encoded protein is CSVVRFGGGDTEAFF.

J is TRBJ1-1 and V is TRBV4-1; TRBD1 aligns across 9 bases. V was clipped by 0 bases and J by 4 bases; unmatched bases: 3. Germline V gives CDR1 MGHRA, CDR2 YSYEKL. The CDR3 spans 15 residues. DNA for the CDR3: TGCGCCAGCAGCCAAGAGACAGGGGGAAGCACTGAAGCTTTCTTT. It yields the protein CASSQETGGSTEAFF.

The chain carries TRBV28 and TRBJ1-2; D gene unclear. V was pared by 3 bases and J by 3 bases, with 11 bases between. CDR1 and CDR2 from the germline V gene are MDHEN and SYDVKM. The CDR3 runs 14 residues. Here the CDR3 DNA reads TGTGCCAGCAGTTTTCCGTCCGCAGACTATGGCTACACCTTC. This encodes CASSFPSADYGYTF.

The chain has TRBV7-3 and TRBJ2-3, with 8 bases fitting TRBD1. The CDR3 is 15 residues long. After removal of 2 bases from V and 4 bases from J, the junction contained 5 bases not matched to a gene. Germline CDR1 is SGHTA and CDR2 is FQGTGA. The CDR3 sequence is CASSLLPGGSDTQYF. Here the CDR3 DNA reads TGTGCCAGCAGCTTACTACCAGGGGGCTCAGATACGCAGTATTTT.

This rearrangement joins TRBV28 to TRBJ1-1; the match to TRBD1 covers 11 bases. The CDR3 runs 16 residues. Germline V CDR1 and CDR2: MDHEN, SYDVKM. Losses at the gene ends were 4 bases for V and 4 bases for J; bases not matched to a gene: 8. CDR3 in amino acids: CASSSRTGGGGTEAFF. CDR3 coding DNA: TGTGCCAGCAGTTCACGGACAGGGGGCGGTGGCACTGAAGCTTTCTTT.

This clone has a handful of counts. J is TRBJ1-2 and V is TRBV5-1, with D possibly TRBD1 on 6 matching bases. The CDR3 sequence is 13 residues long. V shed 6 bases and J shed 5 bases, with 14 bases lying between them. Germline CDR1 reads SGHRS; CDR2 reads YFSETQ. The CDR3 DNA is TGCGCCAGCACGACTGACAGGCTATATGGCTACACCTTC. This codes for CASTTDRLYGYTF. The whole variable domain, remainder taken from reference TRBV5-1 and TRBJ1-2, is KAGVTQTPRYLIKTRGQQVTLSCSPISGHRSVSWYQQTPGQGLQFLFEYFSETQRNKGNFPGRFSGRQFSNSRSEMNVSTLELGDSALYLCASTTDRLYGYTFGSGTRLTVV.

The chain links TRBV29-1 to TRBJ2-7; D is ambiguous. CDR1 is SQVTM, CDR2 ANQGSEA, per germline. This CDR3 is built from 11 residues. V gave up 6 bases and J gave up 3 bases, with 9 bases separating them. The CDR3 loop is CSVATSYEQYF. The CDR3 nucleotides are TGCAGCGTAGCGACCAGCTACGAGCAGTACTTC.

J is TRBJ1-3 and V is TRBV28; D remains unclear. The length of the CDR3 is 14 residues. V shed 6 bases and J shed 0 bases, with 9 bases lying between them. Looked up from germline, CDR1 is MDHEN and CDR2 is SYDVKM. CDR3 nucleotides: TGTGCCAGCAGCCCCCGGGACTCTGGAAACACCATATATTTT. This translates into CASSPRDSGNTIYF.

The chain combines TRBV2 with TRBJ1-5, with 7 bases that match TRBD1. Germline V gene lookup returns CDR1 SNHLY and CDR2 FYNNEI. J gave up 5 bases and V 3 bases, and 4 bases lay outside the gene matches. This CDR3 has 14 residues. The CDR3 is CASSEGQGDQPQHF. CDR3 bases: TGTGCCAGCAGTGAGGGGCAGGGGGATCAGCCCCAGCATTTT. The full variable domain, completed using reference TRBV2 and TRBJ1-5, is EPEVTQTPSHQVTQMGQEVILRCVPISNHLYFYWYRQILGQKVEFLVSFYNNEISEKSEIFDDQFSVERPDGSNFTLKIRSTKLEDSAMYFCASSEGQGDQPQHFGDGTRLSIL.

V is TRBV28 and J is TRBJ1-1; 7 bases fit TRBD1. J lost 3 bases, V lost 3 bases, and 7 bases had no gene match. The CDR3 spans 15 residues. CDR1 is MDHEN, CDR2 SYDVKM, per germline. For the CDR3, the DNA is TGTGCCAGCAGTTTTCATACAGGGGATTACACTGAAGCTTTCTTT. It encodes CASSFHTGDYTEAFF.

This chain links TRBV18 with TRBJ1-1; 8 nucleotides line up with TRBD1. Looked up from germline, CDR1 is KGHSH and CDR2 is LQKENI. Trimming took 3 bases from V and 0 from J; bases not matched to a gene: 9. The CDR3 runs to 17 residues. CDR3 region: CASSPLGTGLMNTEAFF. CDR3 in DNA: TGTGCCAGCTCACCTTTGGGGACAGGCCTCATGAACACTGAAGCTTTCTTT.

J is TRBJ1-5 and V is TRBV6-6; D ambiguous. In germline, CDR1 is MNHNY, CDR2 SVGAGI (reference sequence). With 6 bases removed from V and 0 bases from J, the gap between germline ends came to 12 bases. CDR3 length: 15 amino acids. CDR3 nucleotide sequence: TGTGCCAGCAGAGGGCAGGACTATAGCAATCAGCCCCAGCATTTT. It yields the protein CASRGQDYSNQPQHF.

The gene calls are TRBV27 and TRBJ2-1; no firm D call. The CDR3 sequence is 17 residues long. Germline V lookup: CDR1 MNHEY, CDR2 SMNVEV (reference sequence). V lost 5 bases and J lost 8, with 25 bases in between. CDR3 protein: CASSPISISDWIDEQFF. The CDR3 DNA reads as TGTGCCAGCAGTCCCATCTCTATCTCCGACTGGATCGATGAGCAGTTCTTC.

This clone has only a few counts. V is TRBV6-1 and J is TRBJ1-2; 7 nucleotides match TRBD1. The germline V gene encodes CDR1 MNHNS and CDR2 SASEGT. The CDR3 runs to 17 residues. Unmatched junction bases numbered 14, after V lost 3 bases and J lost 4 bases. In nucleotides, the CDR3 is TGTGCCAGCAGTGATCCGGGACAGCCACAAGAAGGCTATGGCTACACCTTC. Protein: CASSDPGQPQEGYGYTF.

This CDR3 reads CAWTGGVDGNTIYF. For the CDR3, the DNA is TGTGCCTGGACCGGGGGGGTAGATGGAAACACCATATATTTT. J is TRBJ1-3 and V is TRBV30; maybe TRBD1 (5 bases). The V end was cut by 4 bases, the J end by 3 bases, with 13 bases between. CDR1 is GTSNPN and CDR2 is SVGIG in the germline V gene (reference sequence). This CDR3 has 14 residues. Full variable domain (outside the CDR3, taken from reference TRBV30 and TRBJ1-3): SQTIHQWPATLVQPVGSPLSLECTVEGTSNPNLYWYRQAAGRGLQLLFYSVGIGQISSEVPQNLSASRPQDRQFILSSKKLLLSDSGFYLCAWTGGVDGNTIYFGEGSWLTVV.